The present T cell receptor (beta chain) was sequenced within a study of long-term antiretroviral therapy in people with HIV. In regard to this clone: Its specificity is unknown.

The CDR3 has 14 amino acids. Trimming took 5 bases from V and 7 from J, leaving 14 bases between them. CDR1 and CDR2 from the germline V gene are MDHEN and SYDVKM. Every one of the donors gave at least one pre-ART PBMC sample and at least two post-ART PBMC samples. Survey level was the resolution at which the v3.0 immunoSEQ assay ran. The data were produced by immunoSEQ multiplex PCR, yet TCRdb's version contains in-frame clones alone and is incomplete. This sample yields tens of thousands of clones, of which 80% are seen a single time; approximately 7.2% belongs to the top ten. Points from the study as a whole: Controls exceeded HIV repertoires in CDR3 length range. Whichever time point was examined, clones expanded before ART dominated the repertoire.

The sample in question was unsorted PBMCs, obtained 0.3 years after starting antiretroviral therapy. The rearrangement uses TRBV28 and TRBJ1-4, with D possibly being TRBD1 (5 bases). This TCR was sampled from a man between 40 and 49 years old with HIV. CDR3 in amino acids: CASSMPGRPEKLFF. The CDR3 DNA sequence: TGTGCCAGCAGTATGCCGGGACGGCCTGAAAAACTGTTTTTT. Based on the CDR3 plus reference TRBV28 and TRBJ1-4, the full variable domain is DVKVTQSSRYLVKRTGEKVFLECVQDMDHENMFWYRQDPGLGLRLIYFSYDVKMKEKGDIPEGYSVSREKKERFSLILESASTNQTSMYLCASSMPGRPEKLFFGSGTQLSVL.